The 11 T cell receptor beta chains presented below share a single source sample, sequenced in a study of CD8 T cells in ankylosing spondylitis. Study results and caveats: There was a TCR beta motif, made of roughly eight highly homologous variants, that appeared characteristic of ankylosing spondylitis blood.

TCRdb passed the 5' RACE reads through MiXCR, listing each CDR3 protein once. The sample carries roughly 400,000 distinct CDR3 sequences, under 25% recorded once. No cognate antigen is known for these TCRs. The sample taken for sequencing was blood, either unsorted or a sorted T cell fraction (not recorded which). The receptors were sampled from a male donor with ankylosing spondylitis.

This clonotype has only a few counts. The chain joins TRBV6-1 to TRBJ1-6; D ambiguous. The V and J ends lost 6 bases and 3 bases respectively, with 6 bases between them. Germline V gene sequence: CDR1 MNHNS, CDR2 SASEGT. The CDR3 has 13 residues. CDR3 DNA: TGTGCCAGCAGCGGACTCTATAATTCACCCCTCCACTTT. Translation gives CASSGLYNSPLHF.

This clonotype occurred a few times. The rearrangement uses TRBV4-1 and TRBJ2-1; 10 nucleotides agree with TRBD2. Germline V lookup: CDR1 MGHRA, CDR2 YSYEKL. The length of the CDR3 is 14 residues. V lost 0 bases, J lost 14 bases, and 7 bases stayed unmatched. CDR3 sequence reads: CASSQEEREGLKFF. The CDR3 DNA follows: TGCGCCAGCAGCCAAGAAGAGCGGGAGGGCCTTAAGTTCTTC.

This chain uses TRBV4-1 with TRBJ1-2, with unresolved D. Germline V gene sequence: CDR1 MGHRA, CDR2 YSYEKL. Trimming took off 4 bases at V and 2 bases at J, with 11 bases between the two ends. This CDR3 is built from 14 residues. The CDR3 nucleotides are TGCGCCAGCAGCCTCTTGGGAAGGAACTATGGCTACACCTTC. It specifies CASSLLGRNYGYTF.

A remark on this clonotype: A read error may produce the germline difference seen at one junction end. J is TRBJ2-1 and V is TRBV5-1, with TRBD2 identical over 11 bases. CDR1 SGHRS and CDR2 YFSETQ come from the germline V gene. The CDR3 extends over 16 amino acids. The CDR3 protein is CGSIPGTSGAYNEQFF. CDR3 nucleotides: TGCGGCAGCATACCCGGGACTAGCGGAGCCTACAATGAGCAGTTCTTC.

The chain uses TRBV19 and TRBJ2-3; a weak D match, TRBD2 (6 bases). V lost 5 bases, J lost 2 bases, and 17 bases lay in between. This CDR3 has 16 residues. Germline assignment: CDR1 LNHDA and CDR2 SQIVND (reference sequence). The CDR3 is CASSRWLRETTDTQYF. As DNA, the CDR3 is TGTGCCAGTAGTCGGTGGTTACGGGAGACCACAGATACGCAGTATTTT.

This clonotype has just a few counts. The chain combines TRBV29-1 with TRBJ2-5; TRBD2 might be the D (6 bases). The V and J ends lost 6 bases and 7 bases respectively, with 15 bases between them. The CDR3 is 12 amino acids. CDR1 and CDR2 (germline): SQVTM, ANQGSEA. The CDR3 nucleotides are TGCAGCGTAGGGGACGGGGGAGGGACCCAGTACTTC. It specifies CSVGDGGGTQYF.

This clonotype has more than one count but fewer than ten. The chain carries TRBV6-5 and TRBJ2-1, with 10 positions matching TRBD2. V lost 1 base and J lost 3; bases outside the gene matches: 3. Per germline, CDR1 MNHEY and CDR2 SVGAGI. The CDR3 extends over 16 amino acids. CDR3 protein: CASSYLSSGSYNEQFF. The CDR3 bases are TGTGCCAGCAGTTACTTGTCTAGCGGGAGCTACAATGAGCAGTTCTTC.

CDR3 region: CASTSEGTVNQPQHF. The CDR3 region has the DNA TGTGCCAGCACCTCCGAAGGGACAGTCAATCAGCCCCAGCATTTT. The chain uses TRBV12-3 or TRBV12-4 and TRBJ1-5; 7 bases fit TRBD1. The CDR3 contains 15 residues. Losses at the gene ends were 7 bases for V and 3 bases for J; bases not matched to a gene: 9.

Only a few counts were recorded for this clonotype. At one of its ends the junction is not consistent with the germline gene, which may arise from a read error. The chain has TRBV7-7 and TRBJ2-1; D assignment may be TRBD1 or TRBD2 (7 bases each). CDR3 length equals 15 residues. Germline V gene lookup returns CDR1 SSHAT and CDR2 FNYEAQ (reference sequence). CDR3 DNA sequence: TGTGCTAGCAGCTTAAGGTCAGGGGGAGGGAGTGAGCAGTTCTTC. Translation: CASSLRSGGGSEQFF.

This clonotype came up a few times. J is TRBJ1-2 and V is TRBV20-1, with 10 bases aligning to TRBD1. Germline assignment: CDR1 DFQATT and CDR2 SNEGSKA (reference sequence). CDR3 length equals 15 residues. The trim removed 3 bases at V and 4 bases at J, leaving 8 bases unmatched. Written as DNA, the CDR3 is TGCAGTGCTAGGGCCGGGACAGGGGTTCCCTATGGCTACACCTTC. As protein: CSARAGTGVPYGYTF.

The V call is TRBV2, the J call TRBJ2-7; the match to TRBD1 covers 8 bases. Trimming removed 4 bases from V and 6 bases from J; junction bases left unmatched: 5. This CDR3 spans 13 amino acids. Germline values: CDR1 SNHLY, CDR2 FYNNEI. The CDR3 sequence is CASSADRAVEQYF. The CDR3 region has the DNA TGTGCCAGCAGTGCGGACAGGGCGGTCGAGCAGTACTTC. The full variable domain, in which reference TRBV2 and TRBJ2-7 provide the parts outside the CDR3, is EPEVTQTPSHQVTQMGQEVILRCVPISNHLYFYWYRQILGQKVEFLVSFYNNEISEKSEIFDDQFSVERPDGSNFTLKIRSTKLEDSAMYFCASSADRAVEQYFGPGTRLTVT.